This T cell receptor (beta chain) derives from a study of cytomegalovirus exposure and HLA in healthy donors. With respect to this clone: Its antigen is not identified.

PCR used 60 Vbeta primers and 13 Jbeta primers. Method: immunoSEQ multiplex PCR; TCRdb's copy keeps in-frame clones and lacks some. This sample yields over 150,000 clones, of which roughly 78% are seen a single time; 13% belongs to the top ten. The study's findings and limits: High specificity and sensitivity for cytomegalovirus status were reported for the classifier.

CDR1 is WNHNN, CDR2 SYGVQD, per germline (reference sequence). Trimming left V 3 bases short and J 4 bases short, with 9 bases between. The CDR3 covers 13 residues. Sequencing input: PBMCs. This clonotype originated in a woman aged 50 to 60 in good health and CMV-seropositive. The chain employs TRBV10-1 and TRBJ1-1; a weak D match, TRBD1 (6 bases). The chain's CDR3 is CASSEFRGTEAFF. The CDR3 DNA reads as TGCGCCAGCAGTGAATTCAGGGGCACTGAAGCTTTCTTT.